These T cell receptor beta chains were read from a single sample in a study of blood T cell repertoires in COVID-19. The table came from immunoSEQ multiplex PCR; TCRdb's copy has only in-frame clones and leaves some out. This table holds 200,000 to 250,000 clones, 70% to 90% found once. Sequences were obtained from peripheral blood. The origin of the receptors is a man over 45 with acute or convalescent COVID-19. CDR3s include the opening cysteine and the closing phenylalanine or tryptophan. A D gene is named only where the DNA matches it firmly. Only some rows state a clone size, as once, few, many or a class for expanded clones.

clone_size,j_call,d_call,v_call,cdr3_nt,cdr3_aa
-,TRBJ1-5,-,TRBV5-8,TGTGCCAGCGGGGCGAGAAGCAATCAGCCCCAGCATTTT,CASGARSNQPQHF
-,TRBJ2-5,-,TRBV5-1,TGCGCCAGCAGCCCGGATGGACAGCCCCTTGGGACCCAGTACTTC,CASSPDGQPLGTQYF
-,TRBJ1-1,TRBD1,TRBV15,TGTGCCACCAGCAGAGAGGGACAGCTGAACACTGAAGCTTTCTTT,CATSREGQLNTEAFF
-,TRBJ2-1,-,TRBV28,TGTGCCAGCAGTTTACGTGATGAGCAGTTCTTC,CASSLRDEQFF
-,TRBJ2-3,-,TRBV5-1,TGCGCCAGCAGCTTGGAAAGGCGGGAAGGAGATACGCAGTATTTT,CASSLERREGDTQYF
once,TRBJ1-2,TRBD1,TRBV11-1,TGTGCCAGCAGCTCCGCGGGCAGGGGGCCCTATGGCTACACCTTC,CASSSAGRGPYGYTF
-,TRBJ1-1,-,TRBV11-3,TGTGCCAGCAGCTATTCCATGAACACTGAAGCTTTCTTT,CASSYSMNTEAFF
-,TRBJ2-1,TRBD1,TRBV7-2,TGTGCCAGCAGCTTCTGGACAGGGGGCTTCAATGAGCAGTTCTTC,CASSFWTGGFNEQFF
once,TRBJ2-1,TRBD1,TRBV4-1,TGCGCCAGCAGCCTGACCGAGCAGGGGGAATCCAATGAGCAGTTCTTC,CASSLTEQGESNEQFF
-,TRBJ2-7,TRBD2,TRBV13,TGTGCCAGCAGCCCGGGTAGCGGGAGGGCCAAGGGCGAGCAGTACTTC,CASSPGSGRAKGEQYF
once,TRBJ2-5,TRBD2,TRBV9,TGTGCCAGCAGCCCACGAGCGGGAGTATTAGAGACCCAGTACTTC,CASSPRAGVLETQYF
-,TRBJ1-5,-,TRBV19,TGTGCCAGTAGTATTACTGGTCCTAGCAATCAGCCCCAGCATTTT,CASSITGPSNQPQHF
once,TRBJ2-3,TRBD2,TRBV15,TGTGCCACCAGCAGGACTAGCGGGACCACAGATACGCAGTATTTT,CATSRTSGTTDTQYF
-,TRBJ1-6,-,TRBV3-1/TRBV3-2,TGTGCCAGCAGCCAAACGACAGGAGCATATAATTCACCCCTCCACTTT,CASSQTTGAYNSPLHF
few,TRBJ1-4,TRBD1,TRBV28,TGTGCCAGCAAAACGGGACAGGGGGTGAATGAAAAACTGTTTTTT,CASKTGQGVNEKLFF
-,TRBJ1-3,-,TRBV6-5,TGTGCCAGCAGTTACTCGAGAGGGTCCAGCGGAAACACCATATATTTT,CASSYSRGSSGNTIYF
-,TRBJ2-7,TRBD2,TRBV4-1,TGCGCCAGCAGCCGCCTTGCAGCGGGAGCCTACGAGCAGTACTTC,CASSRLAAGAYEQYF
-,TRBJ2-7,TRBD1,TRBV14,TGTGCCAGCAGCCAACTCTGGGACAGGAGCTCCTACGAGCAGTACTTC,CASSQLWDRSSYEQYF
-,TRBJ2-3,TRBD2,TRBV10-2,TGCGCCAGCAGTCGGGAGGGGACTAGCGGGGGAGATACGCAGTATTTT,CASSREGTSGGDTQYF
-,TRBJ1-2,-,TRBV6-6,TGTGCCAGCAGTTACGACAGGTGGCCGGCTGGCTACACCTTC,CASSYDRWPAGYTF
-,TRBJ2-5,-,TRBV10-3,TGTGCCATCAGTGAAAAGGGGGCGCGGGGAGAGACCCAGTACTTC,CAISEKGARGETQYF
-,TRBJ1-4,TRBD1,TRBV5-5,TGTGCCAGCAGCTTTCTAACGGGACAGGGAGATGAAAAACTGTTTTTT,CASSFLTGQGDEKLFF
many,TRBJ2-2,-,TRBV2,TGTGCCAGCAGTGGAACCGGGACGAACACCGGGGAGCTGTTTTTT,CASSGTGTNTGELFF
-,TRBJ1-2,-,TRBV2,TGTGCCAGCAGAGACGGACGGAGGAGAGGCTACACCTTC,CASRDGRRRGYTF
-,TRBJ2-7,-,TRBV2,TGTGCCAGCAGTGTACAGTACGAGCAGTACTTC,CASSVQYEQYF
-,TRBJ1-5,-,TRBV27,TGTGCCAGCAGTTTATCGTCCGACAGGAATCAGCCCCAGCATTTT,CASSLSSDRNQPQHF
-,TRBJ2-7,-,TRBV6-5,TGTGCCAGCAGCCACGGACAGGGAGGGTCCTACGAGCAGTACTTC,CASSHGQGGSYEQYF
-,TRBJ2-7,TRBD2,TRBV20-1,TGCAGTGCTAGTAATAGACTAGCGGGCACCTACGAGCAGTACTTC,CSASNRLAGTYEQYF
-,TRBJ1-1,TRBD1,TRBV19,TGTGCCAGTAGTATACGGACAGGGAACACTGAAGCTTTCTTT,CASSIRTGNTEAFF
-,TRBJ1-2,TRBD1,TRBV5-1,TGCGCCAGCTCTCCGGGACAGGGGATGAGATACACCTTC,CASSPGQGMRYTF
-,TRBJ1-2,TRBD1,TRBV24-1,TGTGCCACCAGTGTCGGCACAGGGGCAGGGAACTATGGCTACACCTTC,CATSVGTGAGNYGYTF
once,TRBJ2-1,-,TRBV28,TGTGCCAGCAGTTTAGCGGATTGGGCCTACAATGAGCAGTTCTTC,CASSLADWAYNEQFF
-,TRBJ1-2,-,TRBV30,TGTGCCTGGAGTCAGGGTTTTGGCTACACCTTC,CAWSQGFGYTF
-,TRBJ1-2,-,TRBV4-1,TGCGCCAGCAGCCAAGAGGCGGGGGGGGCTGGTGGCTACACCTTC,CASSQEAGGAGGYTF
-,TRBJ1-2,-,TRBV6-1,TGTGCCAGCAGTGAACCACCCGGGACACCTCTTGGCTACACCTTC,CASSEPPGTPLGYTF
-,TRBJ1-1,TRBD1,TRBV5-5,TGTGCCAGCAATGCGGCCGGGACAGGGGTTACCACTGAAGCTTTCTTT,CASNAAGTGVTTEAFF
-,TRBJ1-1,TRBD1,TRBV4-2,TGTGCCAGCGACCACAGGGGAGAGAACACTGAAGCTTTCTTT,CASDHRGENTEAFF
-,TRBJ1-2,TRBD1,TRBV10-2,TGCGCCAGCAGTCTAGGCCCGGGACAGAACCTCTATGGCTACACCTTC,CASSLGPGQNLYGYTF
-,TRBJ2-7,TRBD1,TRBV6-6,TGTGCCAGCAGCCGACAGGGGGCTACCTACGAGCAGTACTTC,CASSRQGATYEQYF
-,TRBJ2-3,-,TRBV7-3,TGTGCCAGCAGCGCCACAGGGCCAGATACGCAGTATTTT,CASSATGPDTQYF
-,TRBJ2-3,-,TRBV5-1,TGCGCCAGCAGCTTGGGGGCCCCGACAGGAGCCACAGATACGCAGTATTTT,CASSLGAPTGATDTQYF
few,TRBJ2-5,TRBD1,TRBV10-3,TGTGCCATCAAGCCGGGACAGGAGAAAGAGACCCAGTACTTC,CAIKPGQEKETQYF